The 30 T cell receptor beta chains given below trace back to one sample, sequenced in a study of T cell repertoires in cytomegalovirus infection. One entry per CDR3 protein, called by TCRdb with MiXCR from the reads. This table has 400,000 or so distinct CDR3 sequences, approximately 32% appearing once. Sequenced input: PBMCs. The receptors originated from a human donor in good health (CMV status not recorded). Some clones in this sample may be carry-over from other donors' samples.

The count of this clonotype is one. The V gene is TRBV4-1, the J gene TRBJ2-5, with D perhaps TRBD1 or TRBD2 (5 bases each). CDR3 length: 16 residues. Trimming removed 4 bases at V and 2 bases at J, with 17 bases between. The germline gives CDR1 MGHRA, CDR2 YSYEKL. The DNA for the CDR3 is TGCGCCAGCAGCCCCACCGGGACCCCGCCTCAAGAGACCCAGTACTTC. Translating gives CASSPTGTPPQETQYF.

This sequence joins TRBV4-2 and TRBJ2-2; 9 nucleotides align to TRBD1. V lost 2 bases and J lost 5; bases outside the gene matches: 6. This CDR3 contains 16 residues. Per the germline V gene, CDR1 is LGHNA and CDR2 is YNFKEQ. In DNA, the CDR3 is TGTGCCAGCAGCCAACTCCAACAGGGGGCTACCGGGGAGCTGTTTTTT. It codes for CASSQLQQGATGELFF.

The chain joins TRBV2 to TRBJ1-6; D is possibly TRBD1 (6 bases). The V gene's germline CDR1 is SNHLY and CDR2 FYNNEI. This CDR3 has 16 amino acids. V gave up 2 bases and J gave up 8 bases, with 16 bases separating them. The CDR3 region is CASSESGTTGYSPLHF. In DNA, the CDR3 is TGTGCCAGCAGTGAAAGCGGGACAACAGGTTATTCACCCCTCCACTTT.

The rearrangement uses TRBV19 and TRBJ2-7; D perhaps matches TRBD1 (6 bases). CDR1 is LNHDA, CDR2 SQIVND, per germline (reference sequence). The CDR3 is 18 amino acids. Trimming cost V 8 bases and J 0 bases, with 26 bases left between them. DNA for the CDR3: TGTGCCAGTTCCCCCCCCTTCGGCAGGGGCCAAAGCTCCTACGAGCAGTACTTC. This codes for CASSPPFGRGQSSYEQYF. Drawing the rest from reference TRBV19 and TRBJ2-7, the complete variable domain is DGGITQSPKYLFRKEGQNVTLSCEQNLNHDAMYWYRQDPGQGLRLIYYSQIVNDFQKGDIAEGYSVSREKKESFPLTVTSAQKNPTAFYLCASSPPFGRGQSSYEQYFGPGTRLTVT.

The chain has TRBV6-6 and TRBJ1-5; 9 nucleotides line up with TRBD1. Per the germline V gene, CDR1 is MNHNY and CDR2 is SVGAGI (reference sequence). The CDR3 has 15 amino acids. The J segment lost 6 bases and the V segment lost 6 bases, leaving 9 bases of the junction unmatched. CDR3 bases: TGTGCCAGCAGGTCCGGGACAGGGACTATTCAGCCCCAGCATTTT. Its translation: CASRSGTGTIQPQHF.

This clonotype was recorded a few times. The chain is built from TRBV6-2 or TRBV6-3 and TRBJ1-5, with D possibly matching TRBD1 (6 bases). The CDR3 is 16 residues long. Germline assignment: CDR1 MNHEY and CDR2 SVGEGT. V was cut by 6 bases and J by 1 base, with 16 bases left in between. CDR3 nucleotide sequence: TGTGCCAGCAGCCAAACCTTGACAGGAAGCAATCAGCCCCAGCATTTT. Residues: CASSQTLTGSNQPQHF.

The genes are TRBV12-3 or TRBV12-4 and TRBJ1-2, with 9 bases aligning to TRBD1. The CDR3 consists of 15 residues. The ends lost 6 bases at V and 1 base at J; junction bases unmatched: 6. The CDR3 nucleotides are TGTGCCAGCAGCCGGACAGGGGCCATTAACTATGGCTACACCTTC. Translated: CASSRTGAINYGYTF.

The genes are TRBV3-1 and TRBJ2-7; D might be TRBD1 or TRBD2, each matching 5 bases. Looked up from germline, CDR1 is LGHDT and CDR2 is YNNKEL (reference sequence). The CDR3 consists of 15 residues. Trimming took off 4 bases at V and 3 bases at J, with 16 bases between the two ends. The CDR3, as DNA: TGTGCCAGCAGCCCGGGAAGAGGGGCGGTCTACGAGCAGTACTTC. It encodes CASSPGRGAVYEQYF.

The chain recombines TRBV7-2 with TRBJ1-5; D perhaps matches TRBD1 (6 bases). V was pared by 5 bases and J by 6 bases, with 14 bases between. Per germline, CDR1 SGHTA and CDR2 FQGNSA. This CDR3 is 14 amino acids long. The CDR3 reads CASSEQGGGQPQHF. The DNA for the CDR3 is TGTGCCAGCAGCGAACAGGGTGGCGGTCAGCCCCAGCATTTT. Variable domain in full (rest from reference TRBV7-2 and TRBJ1-5): GAGVSQSPSNKVTEKGKDVELRCDPISGHTALYWYRQSLGQGLEFLIYFQGNSAPDKSGLPSDRFSAERTGGSVSTLTIQRTQQEDSAVYLCASSEQGGGQPQHFGDGTRLSIL.

This rearrangement joins TRBV11-2 to TRBJ2-4; D gene unclear. Germline V gene data show CDR1 as SGHAT and CDR2 as FQNNGV. V was cut by 7 bases and J by 0 bases, with 13 bases left in between. This CDR3 is built from 15 residues. CDR3 sequence reads: CASNSGRGAKNIQYF. The CDR3 nucleotides read TGTGCCAGCAACTCGGGCAGAGGAGCCAAAAACATTCAGTACTTC.

For this clonotype: This may be a read error: a much more frequent sequence differs by one nucleotide. Lacking the conserved final phenylalanine or tryptophan, this CDR3 likely reflects a read error. The gene calls are TRBV12-3 or TRBV12-4 and TRBJ2-1, with 11 positions matching TRBD2. V lost 5 bases, J lost 13 bases, and 7 bases stayed unmatched. The CDR3 has 13 residues. DNA for the CDR3: TGTGCCAGCAGTCCACCGACTAGCGGGAACCAGTTCTTA. The encoded protein is CASSPPTSGNQFL.

There are a few counts of this clonotype. The rearrangement links TRBV6-1 to TRBJ1-2, with D maybe TRBD1 (5 bases). V was shortened by 3 bases and J by 3 bases, with 8 bases between the two germline ends. Germline CDR1 and CDR2: MNHNS and SASEGT. This CDR3 comprises 13 residues. DNA for the CDR3: TGTGCCAGCAGTGATTTGGGGGACTATGGCTACACCTTC. Residues: CASSDLGDYGYTF.

The count of this clonotype is one. It may be a read error: a sequence one base away is much more abundant. In DNA form, the CDR3 reads TGTGCCAGCAGCTTAGGAGGGAGTAGCATTCAGCCCCAGCATTTT. Encoded protein: CASSLGGSSIQPQHF. The chain has TRBV11-2 and TRBJ1-5; D unclear. This CDR3 region has 15 residues. The germline V gene encodes CDR1 SGHAT and CDR2 FQNNGV.

This clonotype was counted at least ten times. The chain couples TRBV4-3 to TRBJ2-4; weak D call: TRBD1 (5 bases). V was cut by 0 bases and J by 7 bases, with 13 bases left in between. Germline V gene data show CDR1 as LGHNA and CDR2 as YSLEER. This CDR3 has 15 residues. CDR3 residues: CASSQESGRWNIQYF. The DNA for the CDR3 is TGCGCCAGCAGCCAAGAGTCAGGGCGGTGGAACATTCAGTACTTC.

The rearrangement uses TRBV7-2 and TRBJ2-5, with 8 bases aligning to TRBD2. The CDR3 consists of 15 residues. V trimming: 5 bases; J trimming: 8 bases; junction bases outside the gene matches: 13. Germline assignment: CDR1 SGHTA and CDR2 FQGNSA. CDR3 loop: CASSPPGTSMDTQYF. The CDR3 DNA follows: TGTGCCAGCAGCCCTCCAGGGACTAGTATGGATACCCAGTACTTC.

V is TRBV7-9 and J is TRBJ1-4; 8 bases line up with TRBD1. Germline values: CDR1 SEHNR, CDR2 FQNEAQ (reference sequence). This CDR3 contains 15 residues. The ends lost 5 bases at V and 3 bases at J; junction bases unmatched: 5. In nucleotides, the CDR3 is TGTGCCAGCAGCCGACAGGGGAAGGCTAATGAAAAACTGTTTTTT. This codes for CASSRQGKANEKLFF.

At least ten counts were recorded for this clonotype. V is TRBV12-3 or TRBV12-4 and J is TRBJ2-7, with TRBD2 matching over 8 bases. J lost 6 bases, V lost 5 bases, and 15 bases had no gene match. The CDR3 extends over 16 amino acids. CDR3 sequence: CASSPEGRGALLEQYF. CDR3 coding DNA: TGTGCCAGCAGTCCTGAGGGGCGGGGGGCTCTTCTCGAGCAGTACTTC.

CDR3 sequence reads: CASGSDRVGHSPLHF. For the CDR3, the DNA is TGTGCCAGCGGGTCAGACAGGGTCGGGCATTCACCCCTCCACTTT. The chain carries TRBV2 and TRBJ1-6; 7 bases are a match to TRBD1. There are 15 residues in the CDR3. Trimming at V came to 8 bases and at J to 8 bases, leaving 12 bases not matched to a gene. Germline V gene data show CDR1 as SNHLY and CDR2 as FYNNEI.

This clonotype has a handful of counts. This sequence joins TRBV2 and TRBJ2-3; D might be TRBD1 (6 bases). The length of the CDR3 is 13 residues. Germline values: CDR1 SNHLY, CDR2 FYNNEI. Trimming stripped 8 bases from V and 1 base from J, with 10 bases between. CDR3 coding DNA: TGTGCCAGCCTAGGACAGCGCACAGATACGCAGTATTTT. Encoded protein: CASLGQRTDTQYF.

The genes are TRBV12-3 or TRBV12-4 and TRBJ1-1, with D unresolved. V was shortened by 3 bases and J by 4 bases, with 6 bases between the two germline ends. The CDR3 has 12 amino acids. CDR3 coding DNA: TGTGCCAGCAGTTTCGTCGCCACTGAAGCTTTCTTT. As protein: CASSFVATEAFF.

On this clonotype: The CDR3 ends on some other residue instead of the conserved phenylalanine or tryptophan, so this is likely a read error. CDR3 in DNA: TGCGCCAGCAGCCTGGCCTCCCAGCAGTTCTAC. Its translation: CASSLASQQFY. The chain carries TRBV5-1 and TRBJ2-1, with unresolved D. The CDR3 covers 11 residues. V was trimmed by 4 bases and J by 11 bases, leaving 10 bases between them. CDR1 SGHRS and CDR2 YFSETQ come from the germline V gene.

The rearrangement links TRBV6-2 or TRBV6-3 to TRBJ2-1; the match to TRBD2 covers 13 bases. CDR1 and CDR2 from the germline V gene are MNHEY and SVGEGT. J was trimmed by 0 bases and V by 2 bases; bases with no gene match: 7. There are 19 residues in the CDR3. The CDR3 DNA follows: TGTGCCAGCAGTTACCCACTAGCGGGGGGGTACAGCTCCTACAATGAGCAGTTCTTC. Translated, it gives CASSYPLAGGYSSYNEQFF.

The table lists this clonotype with a few counts. The chain links TRBV12-3 or TRBV12-4 to TRBJ1-1; weak D call: TRBD1 (6 bases). The CDR3 extends over 20 amino acids. V lost 5 bases and J lost 0, with 28 bases in between. The CDR3 region has the DNA TGTGCCAGCAGTCCATGTACTACGCGGACAGACAAACGTTTGAACACTGAAGCTTTCTTT. Encoded protein: CASSPCTTRTDKRLNTEAFF.

This clonotype was seen only once. The junction departs from germline at one end; a sequencing error may be responsible. The V and J genes are TRBV7-6 and TRBJ2-1, with a weak D call TRBD1 (6 bases). From germline, CDR1 is SGHVS and CDR2 FNYEAQ. CDR3 length: 14 residues. CDR3 bases: TGTGCCAGCAGCTTAGCGGGGGCGTCCAATGAGCAGTGCTTC. This translates into CASSLAGASNEQCF.

Many counts were recorded for this clonotype. The rearrangement links TRBV7-2 to TRBJ1-2; D perhaps matches TRBD1 (5 bases). This CDR3 is 14 amino acids long. V dropped 1 base and J dropped 3 bases, with 9 bases sitting between them. In germline, CDR1 is SGHTA, CDR2 FQGNSA. This chain's CDR3 is CASSLGQSYYGYTF. The CDR3 nucleotides are TGTGCCAGCAGCTTAGGACAGTCTTACTATGGCTACACCTTC.

This clonotype was counted only a few times. The gene calls are TRBV12-3 or TRBV12-4 and TRBJ2-2, with a weak D call TRBD1 (6 bases). The V and J ends lost 6 bases and 6 bases respectively, with 8 bases between them. This CDR3 has 12 amino acids. As DNA, the CDR3 is TGTGCCAGCAGAACAGGGTCCGGGGAGCTGTTTTTT. The encoded protein is CASRTGSGELFF.

The rearrangement links TRBV19 to TRBJ2-2; TRBD1 might be the D (6 bases). Trimming pared 5 bases from V and 2 bases from J, leaving 12 bases between. This CDR3 spans 15 amino acids. CDR1 is LNHDA, CDR2 SQIVND, per germline (reference sequence). CDR3 sequence: CASSFGQTNTGELFF. CDR3 nucleotide sequence: TGTGCCAGTAGTTTTGGACAGACTAACACCGGGGAGCTGTTTTTT.

In its sample, this clonotype was seen once. The DNA of the CDR3 is TGCGGTGTCAGGGCAGGGGCCGGCAATCAGCCCCAGCATTTT. Its translation is CGVRAGAGNQPQHF. The genes are TRBV20-1 and TRBJ1-5; possibly TRBD1 for D (6 bases). This CDR3 is 14 amino acids long. The germline gives CDR1 DFQATT, CDR2 SNEGSKA (reference sequence).

A few counts support this clonotype. V and J are TRBV6-2 or TRBV6-3 and TRBJ2-1; 7 bases agree with TRBD1. In germline, CDR1 is MNHEY, CDR2 SVGEGT. Trimming cost V 8 bases and J 4 bases; bases outside gene matches: 17. The CDR3 contains 17 residues. The CDR3 coding sequence is TGTGCCAGCGGATACGACTTGGGACAGAAGCTATACAATGAGCAGTTCTTC. It yields the protein CASGYDLGQKLYNEQFF.

The J gene is TRBJ2-3, the V gene TRBV20-1; 9 positions agree with TRBD2. Losses at the gene ends were 8 bases for V and 2 bases for J; bases not matched to a gene: 17. Germline CDR1 and CDR2: DFQATT and SNEGSKA (reference sequence). This CDR3 spans 17 amino acids. CDR3 in amino acids: CSFPTLAGGPNTDTQYF. The CDR3 region has the DNA TGCAGTTTTCCCACATTGGCGGGGGGGCCAAACACAGATACGCAGTATTTT.